This T cell receptor (beta chain) was profiled in a study of Ad26.COV2.S vaccination and SARS-CoV-2 variants. Comment on this clone: Its antigen is unidentified. The sample holds other DNA sequences that translate to the same CDR3.

Study findings and constraints: Participants given vaccine showed non-spike TCR breadth similar to that of placebo recipients.

The method was immunoSEQ multiplex PCR; TCRdb's version includes in-frame clones alone and lacks a portion of them. The top ten clones hold over 1.3% of a sample with about 680,000 clones, around 89% of them seen once. The CDR3 runs 11 residues. V gave up 6 bases and J gave up 1 base, with 6 bases separating them. Germline CDR1 reads DFQATT; CDR2 reads SNEGSKA (reference sequence). Treatment specified: some 20 received Ad26.COV2.S at low or high dose, single or two shots; about 5 received placebo; per-sample allocation not given. Sampling was performed 63 days after the first vaccine or placebo injection. An Ad26 vector expressing Wuhan-strain SARS-CoV-2 spike served as the vaccine.

This specimen was peripheral blood, taken in a trial of Ad26.COV2.S vaccine versus placebo. This clonotype was obtained from a person between 18 and 60 years old who received the Ad26.COV2.S COVID-19 vaccine or a placebo. The V gene is TRBV20-1, the J gene TRBJ1-1; D is undetermined. CDR3 loop: CSATRNTEAFF. CDR3 coding DNA: TGCAGTGCCACTAGGAACACTGAAGCTTTCTTT.